This T cell receptor (beta chain) was observed in a study of blood T cells in healthy people across ages. Study-level background: Every two T cells gave about one barcoded beta molecule via template switching. Findings of the study overall: Long-lived and aged donors differed, with more naive CD4+ cells and higher diversity in the long-lived.

Combining a sample-barcoded 5' primer with a J-beta primer mix, a second PCR ran for about 6 to 12 cycles. TCRdb re-derived calls from the 5' RACE reads in MiXCR, one entry per CDR3 protein. The data hold 920,000 or so distinct CDR3 sequences, with more than 35% observed a single time. Germline lookup yields CDR1 DFQATT and CDR2 SNEGSKA (reference sequence). The ends lost 6 bases at V and 2 bases at J; junction bases unmatched: 7. This CDR3 has 14 residues. Concerning this clonotype itself: What it recognizes is unknown.

The sample taken for sequencing was blood. The sequence derives from a woman aged 55-70 years in good health. The rearrangement links TRBV20-1 to TRBJ2-1; 7 bases are a match to TRBD2. The DNA for the CDR3 is TGCAGTGCAATAAGCGGGGTTACCTACAATGAGCAGTTCTTC. Protein product: CSAISGVTYNEQFF.